This TCR beta chain came from a study of spatial heterogeneity in lung cancer. About the study: The follow-up PBMC samples were sequenced whenever they were available. The median time to follow-up was about two years after resection. Consistently, beta-chain sequences turned up in larger numbers than alpha-chain sequences did. There were, on average, more than 9.5 raw-read appearances for each unique TCR and UMI combination.

Deletions cut 2 bases from V and 0 bases from J, with 7 bases between. This CDR3 has 14 residues. Per germline, CDR1 MNHNY and CDR2 SVGAGI (reference sequence). Time point reported: blood at routine non-recurrence follow-up after resection. The input material, whole RNA from tumor, nontumor lung or frozen PBMC, was sequenced unsorted. TCRdb re-analysed the 5' RACE reads in MiXCR, keeping a single row per CDR3 protein. In the table there are nearly 95,000 distinct CDR3 sequences, approximately 20% of which are singletons. This clonotype came up a few times. The input for sequencing was PBMCs, taken at follow-up. The clonotype was recovered from a male donor with early-stage non-small cell lung cancer. The chain carries TRBV6-6 and TRBJ1-2; D is ambiguous. CDR3 in amino acids: CASSYGEANYGYTF. The CDR3 DNA sequence: TGTGCCAGCAGTTACGGGGAAGCTAACTATGGCTACACCTTC.